This entry features one T cell receptor (beta chain) sequence. The record originates from a study of long-term antiretroviral therapy in people with HIV. Run at survey level, the immunoSEQ assay was version v3.0. Some clones are missing from TCRdb's copy, which holds only in-frame ones; the method was immunoSEQ multiplex PCR. The table lists about 14,000 clones, 65% to 80% of them singletons. Here the sequenced sample was unsorted PBMCs, taken 3.1 years after starting antiretroviral therapy. This TCR was sampled from a man in his forties with HIV.

The DNA of the CDR3 is TGTGCCAGCAGCTTAGCCAGCTCCTACAATGAGCAGTTCTTC. It is translated as CASSLASSYNEQFF. The chain couples TRBV7-9 to TRBJ2-1, with D hard to call. The CDR3 is made up of 14 amino acids. Germline CDR1 reads SEHNR; CDR2 reads FQNEAQ (reference sequence). V lost 0 bases and J 0 bases, leaving 3 bases between the germline ends.